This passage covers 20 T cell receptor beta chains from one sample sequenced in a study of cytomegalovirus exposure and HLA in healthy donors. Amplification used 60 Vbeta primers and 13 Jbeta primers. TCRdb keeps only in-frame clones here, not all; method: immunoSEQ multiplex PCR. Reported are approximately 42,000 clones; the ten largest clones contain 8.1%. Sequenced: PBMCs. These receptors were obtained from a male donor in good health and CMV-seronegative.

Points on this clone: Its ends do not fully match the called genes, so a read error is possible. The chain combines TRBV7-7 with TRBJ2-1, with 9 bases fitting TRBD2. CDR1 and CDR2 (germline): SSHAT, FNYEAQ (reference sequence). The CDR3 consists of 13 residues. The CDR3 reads CASSLAGRGEQFF. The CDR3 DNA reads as TGTGCCAGCAGCCTAGCGGGGAGGGGTGAGCAGTTCTTC.

The DNA of the CDR3 is TGCGCCAGCAGCAAGTATAACGCGGCATTTAACTATGGCTACACCTTC. Amino acids: CASSKYNAAFNYGYTF. V and J are TRBV5-1 and TRBJ1-2; no clear D. CDR3 size: 16 residues. CDR1 is SGHRS and CDR2 is YFSETQ in the germline V gene. With 4 bases removed from V and 1 base from J, the gap between germline ends came to 17 bases.

The CDR3 is CASSSGTSGAYEQYF. In nucleotides, the CDR3 is TGTGCCAGCAGTTCTGGGACTAGCGGGGCCTACGAGCAGTACTTC. V and J are TRBV28 and TRBJ2-7; TRBD2 matches 13 bases. CDR3 length equals 15 residues. The germline gives CDR1 MDHEN, CDR2 SYDVKM. J lost 2 bases, V lost 4 bases, and 2 bases had no gene match.

CDR3 loop: CASSVGGADTQYF. The CDR3 nucleotides read TGTGCCAGCTCGGTCGGCGGGGCAGATACGCAGTATTTT. The chain is built from TRBV18 and TRBJ2-3, with D perhaps matching TRBD2 (6 bases). The CDR3 covers 13 residues. V shed 6 bases and J shed 4 bases, with 11 bases lying between them. The germline V gene encodes CDR1 KGHSH and CDR2 LQKENI.

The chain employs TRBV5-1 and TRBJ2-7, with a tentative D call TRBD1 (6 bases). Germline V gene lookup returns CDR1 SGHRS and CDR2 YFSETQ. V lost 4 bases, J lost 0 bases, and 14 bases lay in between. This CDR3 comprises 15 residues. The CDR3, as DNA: TGCGCCAGCAGCACACAGGGCGCCAGCTCCTACGAGCAGTACTTC. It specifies CASSTQGASSYEQYF.

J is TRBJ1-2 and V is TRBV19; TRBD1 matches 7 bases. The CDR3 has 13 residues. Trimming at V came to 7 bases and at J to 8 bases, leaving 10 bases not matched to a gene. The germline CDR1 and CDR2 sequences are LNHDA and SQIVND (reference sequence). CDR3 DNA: TGTGCCAGTACCGGGACAGCTAAGGAGGGCTACACCTTC. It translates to CASTGTAKEGYTF. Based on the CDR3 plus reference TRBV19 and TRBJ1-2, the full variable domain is DGGITQSPKYLFRKEGQNVTLSCEQNLNHDAMYWYRQDPGQGLRLIYYSQIVNDFQKGDIAEGYSVSREKKESFPLTVTSAQKNPTAFYLCASTGTAKEGYTFGSGTRLTVV.

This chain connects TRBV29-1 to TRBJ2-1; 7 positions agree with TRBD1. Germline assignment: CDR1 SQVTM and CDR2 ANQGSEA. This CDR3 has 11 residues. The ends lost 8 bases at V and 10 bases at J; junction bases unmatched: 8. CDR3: CSSQGGPEQFF. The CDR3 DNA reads TGCAGCAGCCAAGGGGGCCCAGAGCAGTTCTTC.

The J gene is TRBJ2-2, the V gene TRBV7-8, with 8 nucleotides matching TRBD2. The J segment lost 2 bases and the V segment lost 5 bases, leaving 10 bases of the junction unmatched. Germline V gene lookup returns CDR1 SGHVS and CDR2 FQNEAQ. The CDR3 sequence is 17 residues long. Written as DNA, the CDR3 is TGTGCCAGCAGCCGAGACGAACTAGCGGCCAACACCGGGGAGCTGTTTTTT. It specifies CASSRDELAANTGELFF.

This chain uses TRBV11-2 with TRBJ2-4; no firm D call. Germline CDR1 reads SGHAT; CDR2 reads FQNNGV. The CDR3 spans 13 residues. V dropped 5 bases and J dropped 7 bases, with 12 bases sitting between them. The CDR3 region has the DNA TGTGCCAGCAGCCCCTCGCTAACGAACATTCAGTACTTC. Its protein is CASSPSLTNIQYF.

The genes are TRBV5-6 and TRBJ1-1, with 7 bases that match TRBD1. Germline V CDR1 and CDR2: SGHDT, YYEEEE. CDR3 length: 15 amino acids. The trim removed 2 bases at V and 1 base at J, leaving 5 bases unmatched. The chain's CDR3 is CASSLMGQTNTEAFF. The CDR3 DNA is TGTGCCAGCAGCTTAATGGGACAGACGAACACTGAAGCTTTCTTT.

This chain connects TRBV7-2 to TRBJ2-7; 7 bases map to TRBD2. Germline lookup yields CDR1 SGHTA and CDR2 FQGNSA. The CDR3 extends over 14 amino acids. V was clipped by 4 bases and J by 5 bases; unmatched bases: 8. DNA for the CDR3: TGTGCCAGCAGCTGGTTAGCGGGTCTCAACGAGCAGTACTTC. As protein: CASSWLAGLNEQYF.

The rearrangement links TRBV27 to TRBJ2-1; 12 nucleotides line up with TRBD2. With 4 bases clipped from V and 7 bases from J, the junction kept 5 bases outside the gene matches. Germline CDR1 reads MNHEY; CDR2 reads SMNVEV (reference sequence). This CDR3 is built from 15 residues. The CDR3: CASSSGLAGGNEQFF. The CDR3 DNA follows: TGTGCCAGCAGTTCGGGACTAGCGGGCGGAAATGAGCAGTTCTTC.

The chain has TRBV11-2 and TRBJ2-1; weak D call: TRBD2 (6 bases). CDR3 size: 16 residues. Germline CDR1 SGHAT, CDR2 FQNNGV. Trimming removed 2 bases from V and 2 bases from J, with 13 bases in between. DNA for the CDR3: TGTGCCAGCAGCTTACGGGGCGGAGGGACCTACAATGAGCAGTTCTTC. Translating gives CASSLRGGGTYNEQFF.

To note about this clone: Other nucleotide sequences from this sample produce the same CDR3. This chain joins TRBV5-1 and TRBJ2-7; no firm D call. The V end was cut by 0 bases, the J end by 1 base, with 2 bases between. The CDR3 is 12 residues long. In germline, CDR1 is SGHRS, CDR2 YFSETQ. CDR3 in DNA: TGCGCCAGCAGCTTGGCTTCCTACGAGCAGTACTTC. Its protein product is CASSLASYEQYF. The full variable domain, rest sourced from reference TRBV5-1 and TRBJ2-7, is KAGVTQTPRYLIKTRGQQVTLSCSPISGHRSVSWYQQTPGQGLQFLFEYFSETQRNKGNFPGRFSGRQFSNSRSEMNVSTLELGDSALYLCASSLASYEQYFGPGTRLTVT.

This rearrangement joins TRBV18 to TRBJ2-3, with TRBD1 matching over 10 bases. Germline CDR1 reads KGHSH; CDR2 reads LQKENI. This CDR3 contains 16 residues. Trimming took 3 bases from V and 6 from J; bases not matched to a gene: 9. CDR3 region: CASSPPDRGRWDTQYF. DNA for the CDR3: TGTGCCAGCTCACCTCCTGACAGGGGGCGTTGGGATACGCAGTATTTT.

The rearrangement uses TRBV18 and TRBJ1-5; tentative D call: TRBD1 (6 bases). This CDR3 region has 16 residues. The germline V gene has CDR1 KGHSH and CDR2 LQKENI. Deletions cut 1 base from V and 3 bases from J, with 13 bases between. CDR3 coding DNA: TGTGCCAGCTCACCACGGCCGGGGGGCAACAATCAGCCCCAGCATTTT. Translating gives CASSPRPGGNNQPQHF.

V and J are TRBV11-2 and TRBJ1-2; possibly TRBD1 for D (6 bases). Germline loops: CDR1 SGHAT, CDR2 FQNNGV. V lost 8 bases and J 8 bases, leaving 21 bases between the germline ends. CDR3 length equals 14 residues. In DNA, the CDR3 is TGTGCCAGCCGAGGGGGGGACCACTATGGAGGCTACACCTTC. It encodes CASRGGDHYGGYTF.

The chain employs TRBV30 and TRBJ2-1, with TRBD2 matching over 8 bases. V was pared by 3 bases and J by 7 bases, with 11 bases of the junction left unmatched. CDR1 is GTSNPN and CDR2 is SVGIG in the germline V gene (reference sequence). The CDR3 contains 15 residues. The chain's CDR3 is CAWRNGLATQNEQFF. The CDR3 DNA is TGTGCCTGGAGAAACGGACTAGCTACGCAAAATGAGCAGTTCTTC.

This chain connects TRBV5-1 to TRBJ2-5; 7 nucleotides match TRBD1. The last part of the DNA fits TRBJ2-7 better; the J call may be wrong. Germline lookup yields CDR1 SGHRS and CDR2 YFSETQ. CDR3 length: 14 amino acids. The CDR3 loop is CASSLLRQGYEQYF. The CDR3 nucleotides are TGCGCCAGCAGCCTCCTCAGACAGGGCTACGAGCAGTACTTC.

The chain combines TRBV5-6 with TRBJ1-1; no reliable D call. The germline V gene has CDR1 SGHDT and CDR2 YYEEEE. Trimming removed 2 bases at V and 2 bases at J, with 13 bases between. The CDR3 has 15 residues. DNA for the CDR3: TGTGCCAGCAGCTTTCCAGGCTTAGGAAACACTGAAGCTTTCTTT. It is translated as CASSFPGLGNTEAFF.